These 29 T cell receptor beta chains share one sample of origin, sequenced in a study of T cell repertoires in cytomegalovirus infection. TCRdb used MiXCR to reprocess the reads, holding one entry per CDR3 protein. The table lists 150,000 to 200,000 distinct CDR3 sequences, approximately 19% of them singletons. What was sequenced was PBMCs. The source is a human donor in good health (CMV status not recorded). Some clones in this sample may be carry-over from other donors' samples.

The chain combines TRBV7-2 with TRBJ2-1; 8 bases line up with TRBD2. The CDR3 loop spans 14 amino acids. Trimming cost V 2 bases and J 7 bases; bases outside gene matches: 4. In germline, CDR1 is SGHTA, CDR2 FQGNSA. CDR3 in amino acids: CASSLRSGSNEQFF. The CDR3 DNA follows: TGTGCCAGCAGCTTACGGAGCGGGAGTAATGAGCAGTTCTTC.

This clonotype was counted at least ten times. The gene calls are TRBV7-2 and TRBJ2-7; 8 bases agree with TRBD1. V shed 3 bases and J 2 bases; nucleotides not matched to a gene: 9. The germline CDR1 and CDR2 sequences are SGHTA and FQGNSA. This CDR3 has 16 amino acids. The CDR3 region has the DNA TGTGCCAGCAGCTTGTCCCGGGACAGGACCGCCTACGAGCAGTACTTC. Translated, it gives CASSLSRDRTAYEQYF.

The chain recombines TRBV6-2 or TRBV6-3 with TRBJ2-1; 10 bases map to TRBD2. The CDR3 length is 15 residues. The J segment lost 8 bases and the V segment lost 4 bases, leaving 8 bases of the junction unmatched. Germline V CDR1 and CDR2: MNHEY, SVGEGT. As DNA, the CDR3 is TGTGCCAGCAGTTCCCGGGTAGCGGGGGGTTATGAGCAGTTCTTC. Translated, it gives CASSSRVAGGYEQFF.

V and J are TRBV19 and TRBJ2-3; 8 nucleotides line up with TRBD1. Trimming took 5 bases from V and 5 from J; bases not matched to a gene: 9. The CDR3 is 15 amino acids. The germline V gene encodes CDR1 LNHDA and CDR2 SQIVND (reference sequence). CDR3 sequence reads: CASSAVRGLGDTQYF. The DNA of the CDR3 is TGTGCCAGTAGTGCCGTCAGGGGGCTTGGAGATACGCAGTATTTT.

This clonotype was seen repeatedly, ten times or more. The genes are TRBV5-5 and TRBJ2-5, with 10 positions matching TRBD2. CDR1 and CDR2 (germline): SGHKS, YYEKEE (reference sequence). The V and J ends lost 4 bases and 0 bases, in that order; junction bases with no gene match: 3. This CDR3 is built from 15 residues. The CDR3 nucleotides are TGTGCCAGCAGCCCCGGACTAGCGGACCAAGAGACCCAGTACTTC. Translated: CASSPGLADQETQYF. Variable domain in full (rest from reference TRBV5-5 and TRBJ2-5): DAGVTQSPTHLIKTRGQQVTLRCSPISGHKSVSWYQQVLGQGPQFIFQYYEKEERGRGNFPDRFSARQFPNYSSELNVNALLLGDSALYLCASSPGLADQETQYFGPGTRLLVL.

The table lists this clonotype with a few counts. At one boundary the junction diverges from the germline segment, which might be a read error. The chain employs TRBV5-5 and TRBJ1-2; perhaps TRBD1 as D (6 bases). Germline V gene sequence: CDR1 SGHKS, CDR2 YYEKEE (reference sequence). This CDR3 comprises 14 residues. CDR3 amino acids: CTSSYRDNPYGYTF. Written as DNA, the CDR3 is TGTACCAGCAGCTACCGGGACAACCCATATGGCTACACCTTC.

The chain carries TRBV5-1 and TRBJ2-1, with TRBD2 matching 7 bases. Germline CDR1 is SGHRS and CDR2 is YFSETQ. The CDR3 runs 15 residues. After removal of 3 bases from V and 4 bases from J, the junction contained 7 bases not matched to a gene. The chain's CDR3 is CASSSDLGRYNEQFF. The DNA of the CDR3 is TGCGCCAGCAGCTCGGACCTCGGGAGGTACAATGAGCAGTTCTTC.

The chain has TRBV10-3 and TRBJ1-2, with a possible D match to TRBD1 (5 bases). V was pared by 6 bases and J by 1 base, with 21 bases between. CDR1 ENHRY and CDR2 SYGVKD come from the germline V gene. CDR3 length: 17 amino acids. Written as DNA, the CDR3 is TGTGCCATCAGCGCAGGTCGGAACAGAGGGGATAACTATGGCTACACCTTC. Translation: CAISAGRNRGDNYGYTF.

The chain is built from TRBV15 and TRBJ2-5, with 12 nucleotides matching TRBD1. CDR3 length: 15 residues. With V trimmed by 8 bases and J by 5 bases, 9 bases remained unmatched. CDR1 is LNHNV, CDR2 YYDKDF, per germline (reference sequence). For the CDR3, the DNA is TGTGCCACCGGATCCGGGACAGGGGGCGGGGAGACCCAGTACTTC. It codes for CATGSGTGGGETQYF.

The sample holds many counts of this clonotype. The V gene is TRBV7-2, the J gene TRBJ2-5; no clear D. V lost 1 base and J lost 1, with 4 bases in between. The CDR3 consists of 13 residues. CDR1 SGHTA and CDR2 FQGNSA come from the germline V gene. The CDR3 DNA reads TGTGCCAGCAGCTTAGTCACCCAAGAGACCCAGTACTTC. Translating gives CASSLVTQETQYF.

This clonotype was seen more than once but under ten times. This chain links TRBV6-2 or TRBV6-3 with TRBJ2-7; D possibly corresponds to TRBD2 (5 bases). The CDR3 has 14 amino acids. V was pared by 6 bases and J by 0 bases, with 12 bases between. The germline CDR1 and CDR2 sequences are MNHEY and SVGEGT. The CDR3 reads CASSRAGFSYEQYF. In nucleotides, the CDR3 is TGTGCCAGCAGCCGCGCGGGTTTCTCCTACGAGCAGTACTTC.

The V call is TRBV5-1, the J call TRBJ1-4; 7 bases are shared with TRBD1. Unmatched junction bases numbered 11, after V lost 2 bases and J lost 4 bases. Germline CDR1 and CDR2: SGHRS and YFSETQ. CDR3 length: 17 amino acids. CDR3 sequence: CASSFGSRTGSNEKLFF. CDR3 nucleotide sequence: TGCGCCAGCAGCTTCGGTAGTCGGACAGGCAGTAATGAAAAACTGTTTTTT.

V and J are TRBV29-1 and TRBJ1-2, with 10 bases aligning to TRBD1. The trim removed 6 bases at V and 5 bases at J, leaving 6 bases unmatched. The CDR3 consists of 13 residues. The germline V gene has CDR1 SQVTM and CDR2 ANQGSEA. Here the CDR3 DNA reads TGCAGCGTGACGACAGGGGGCCTTTATGGCTACACCTTC. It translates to CSVTTGGLYGYTF.

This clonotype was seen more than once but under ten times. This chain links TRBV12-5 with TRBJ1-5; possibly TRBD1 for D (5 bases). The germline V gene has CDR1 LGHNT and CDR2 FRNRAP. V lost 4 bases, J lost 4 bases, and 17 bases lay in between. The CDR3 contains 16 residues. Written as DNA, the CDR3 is TGTGCTAGTGGTTCGGGGGGGATTGGGCAGAATCAGCCCCAGCATTTT. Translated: CASGSGGIGQNQPQHF.

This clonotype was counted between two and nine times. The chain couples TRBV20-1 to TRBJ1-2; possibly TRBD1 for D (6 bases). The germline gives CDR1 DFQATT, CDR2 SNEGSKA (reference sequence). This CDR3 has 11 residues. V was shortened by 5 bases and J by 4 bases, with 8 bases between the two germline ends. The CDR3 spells CSAGQIYGYTF. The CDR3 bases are TGCAGTGCTGGACAGATCTATGGCTACACCTTC.

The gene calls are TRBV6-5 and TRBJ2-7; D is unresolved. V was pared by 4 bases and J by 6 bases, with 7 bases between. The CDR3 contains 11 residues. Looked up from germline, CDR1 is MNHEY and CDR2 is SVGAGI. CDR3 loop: CASSSLVEQYF. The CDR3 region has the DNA TGTGCCAGCAGTTCCCTGGTCGAGCAGTACTTC.

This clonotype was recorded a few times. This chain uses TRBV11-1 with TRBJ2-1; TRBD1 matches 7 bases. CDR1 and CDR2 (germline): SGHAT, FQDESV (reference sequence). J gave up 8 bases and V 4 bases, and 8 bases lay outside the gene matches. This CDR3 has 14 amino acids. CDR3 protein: CASSSHRGSDEQFF. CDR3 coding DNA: TGTGCCAGCAGCTCCCACAGGGGATCAGATGAGCAGTTCTTC.

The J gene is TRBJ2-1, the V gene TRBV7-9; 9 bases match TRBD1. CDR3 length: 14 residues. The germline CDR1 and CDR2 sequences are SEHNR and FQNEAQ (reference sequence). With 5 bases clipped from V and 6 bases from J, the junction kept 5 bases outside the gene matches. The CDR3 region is CASSPRDRVNEQFF. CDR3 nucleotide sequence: TGTGCCAGCAGCCCCCGGGACAGGGTCAATGAGCAGTTCTTC.

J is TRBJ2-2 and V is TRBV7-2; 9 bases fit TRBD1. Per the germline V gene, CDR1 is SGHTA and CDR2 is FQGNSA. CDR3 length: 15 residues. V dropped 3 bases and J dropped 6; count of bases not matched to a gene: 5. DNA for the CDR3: TGTGCCAGCAGCTTCGGGACAGGGCTGTCCGGGGAGCTGTTTTTT. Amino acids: CASSFGTGLSGELFF.

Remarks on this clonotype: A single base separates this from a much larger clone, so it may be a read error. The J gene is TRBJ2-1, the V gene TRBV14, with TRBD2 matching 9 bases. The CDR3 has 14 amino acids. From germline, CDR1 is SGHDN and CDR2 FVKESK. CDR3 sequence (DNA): TGTGCCAGCAGGCTAGCGGGATTCTACAATAAGCAGTTCTTC. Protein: CASRLAGFYNKQFF. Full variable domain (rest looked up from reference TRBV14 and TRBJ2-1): EAGVTQFPSHSVIEKGQTVTLRCDPISGHDNLYWYRRVMGKEIKFLLHFVKESKQDESGMPNNRFLAERTGGTYSTLKVQPAELEDSGVYFCASRLAGFYNKQFFGPGTRLTVL.

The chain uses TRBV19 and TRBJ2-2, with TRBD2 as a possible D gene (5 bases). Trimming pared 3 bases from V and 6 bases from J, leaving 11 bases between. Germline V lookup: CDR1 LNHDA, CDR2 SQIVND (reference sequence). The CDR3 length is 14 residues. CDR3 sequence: CASSIIGVAGELFF. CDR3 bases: TGTGCCAGTAGTATCATCGGGGTTGCCGGGGAGCTGTTTTTT.

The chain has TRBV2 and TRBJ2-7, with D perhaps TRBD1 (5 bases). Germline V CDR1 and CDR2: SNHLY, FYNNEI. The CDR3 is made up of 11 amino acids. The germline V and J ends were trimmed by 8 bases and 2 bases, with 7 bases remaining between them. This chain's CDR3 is CASGAAYEQYF. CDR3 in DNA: TGTGCCAGCGGGGCGGCCTACGAGCAGTACTTC.

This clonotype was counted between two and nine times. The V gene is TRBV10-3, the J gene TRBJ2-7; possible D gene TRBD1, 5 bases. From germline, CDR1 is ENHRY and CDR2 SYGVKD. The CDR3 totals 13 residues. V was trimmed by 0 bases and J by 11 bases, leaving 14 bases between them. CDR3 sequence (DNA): TGTGCCATCAGTGAGTCGAATATGGGCAGGGAGTACTTC. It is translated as CAISESNMGREYF.

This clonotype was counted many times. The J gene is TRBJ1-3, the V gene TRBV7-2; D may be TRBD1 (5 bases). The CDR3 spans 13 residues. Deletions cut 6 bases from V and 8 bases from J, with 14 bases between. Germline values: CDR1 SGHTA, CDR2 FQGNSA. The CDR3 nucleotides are TGTGCCAGCAGTTTTCTAATGGGACACACCATATATTTT. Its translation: CASSFLMGHTIYF. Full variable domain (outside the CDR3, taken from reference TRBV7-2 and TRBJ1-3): GAGVSQSPSNKVTEKGKDVELRCDPISGHTALYWYRQSLGQGLEFLIYFQGNSAPDKSGLPSDRFSAERTGGSVSTLTIQRTQQEDSAVYLCASSFLMGHTIYFGEGSWLTVV.

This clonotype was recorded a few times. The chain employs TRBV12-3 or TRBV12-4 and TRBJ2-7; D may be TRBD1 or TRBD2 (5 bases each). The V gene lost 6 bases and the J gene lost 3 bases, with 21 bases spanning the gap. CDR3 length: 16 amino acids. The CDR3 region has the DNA TGTGCCAGCAGCTTACGCCCGGGACCCTCAGACTACGAGCAGTACTTC. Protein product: CASSLRPGPSDYEQYF.

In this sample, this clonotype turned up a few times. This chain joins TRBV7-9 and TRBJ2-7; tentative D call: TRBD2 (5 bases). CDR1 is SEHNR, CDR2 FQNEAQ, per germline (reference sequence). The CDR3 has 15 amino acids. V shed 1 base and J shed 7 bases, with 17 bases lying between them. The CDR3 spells CASSLGGNERREQYF. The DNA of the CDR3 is TGTGCCAGCAGCTTAGGAGGGAACGAGAGACGAGAGCAGTACTTC.

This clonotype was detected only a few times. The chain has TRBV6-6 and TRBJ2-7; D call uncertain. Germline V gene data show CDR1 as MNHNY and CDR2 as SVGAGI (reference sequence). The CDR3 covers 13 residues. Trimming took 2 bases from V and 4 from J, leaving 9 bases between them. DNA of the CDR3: TGTGCCAGCAGTTACGCTCAGACTTACGAGCAGTACTTC. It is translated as CASSYAQTYEQYF.

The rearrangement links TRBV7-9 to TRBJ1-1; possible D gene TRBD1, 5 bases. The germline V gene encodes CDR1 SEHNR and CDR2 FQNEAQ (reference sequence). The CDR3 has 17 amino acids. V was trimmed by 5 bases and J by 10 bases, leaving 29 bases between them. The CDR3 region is CASSTGEGRDRRGRAFF. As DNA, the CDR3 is TGTGCCAGCAGCACGGGTGAGGGAAGGGACCGGCGGGGGAGAGCTTTCTTT.

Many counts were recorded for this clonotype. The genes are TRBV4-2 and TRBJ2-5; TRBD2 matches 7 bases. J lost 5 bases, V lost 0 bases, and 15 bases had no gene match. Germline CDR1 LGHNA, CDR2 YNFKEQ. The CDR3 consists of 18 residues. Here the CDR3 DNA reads TGTGCCAGCAGCCAAGATCTTCAGGGAGGGCCTCTCAGTGAGACCCAGTACTTC. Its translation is CASSQDLQGGPLSETQYF.